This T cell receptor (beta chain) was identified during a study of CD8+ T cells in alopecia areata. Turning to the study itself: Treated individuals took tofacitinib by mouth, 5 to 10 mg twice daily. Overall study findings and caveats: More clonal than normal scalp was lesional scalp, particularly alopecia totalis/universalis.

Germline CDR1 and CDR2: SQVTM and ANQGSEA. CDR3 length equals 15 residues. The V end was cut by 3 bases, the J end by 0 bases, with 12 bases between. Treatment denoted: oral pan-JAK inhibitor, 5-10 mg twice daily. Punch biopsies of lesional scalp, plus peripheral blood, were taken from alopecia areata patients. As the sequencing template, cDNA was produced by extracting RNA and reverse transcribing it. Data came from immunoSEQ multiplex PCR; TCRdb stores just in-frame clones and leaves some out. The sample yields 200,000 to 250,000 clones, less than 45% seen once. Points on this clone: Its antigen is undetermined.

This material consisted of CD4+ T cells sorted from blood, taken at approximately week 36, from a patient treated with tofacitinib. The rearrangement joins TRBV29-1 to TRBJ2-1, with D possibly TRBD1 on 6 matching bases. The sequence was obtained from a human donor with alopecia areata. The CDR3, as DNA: TGCAGCGTTGATACCGGGACAAGCTCCTACAATGAGCAGTTCTTC. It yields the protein CSVDTGTSSYNEQFF.